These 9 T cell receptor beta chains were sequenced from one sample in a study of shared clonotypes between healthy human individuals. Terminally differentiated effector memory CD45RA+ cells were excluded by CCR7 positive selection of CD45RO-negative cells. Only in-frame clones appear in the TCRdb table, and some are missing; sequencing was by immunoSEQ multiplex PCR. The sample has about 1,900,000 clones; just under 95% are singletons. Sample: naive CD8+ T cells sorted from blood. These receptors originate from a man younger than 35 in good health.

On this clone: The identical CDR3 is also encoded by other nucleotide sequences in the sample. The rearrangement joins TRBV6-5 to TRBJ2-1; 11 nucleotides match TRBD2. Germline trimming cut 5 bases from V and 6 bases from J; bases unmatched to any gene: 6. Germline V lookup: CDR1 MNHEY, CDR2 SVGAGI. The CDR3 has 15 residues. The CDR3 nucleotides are TGTGCCAGCAGTCCTTTAGCGGGGGGGGTCAATGAGCAGTTCTTC. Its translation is CASSPLAGGVNEQFF.

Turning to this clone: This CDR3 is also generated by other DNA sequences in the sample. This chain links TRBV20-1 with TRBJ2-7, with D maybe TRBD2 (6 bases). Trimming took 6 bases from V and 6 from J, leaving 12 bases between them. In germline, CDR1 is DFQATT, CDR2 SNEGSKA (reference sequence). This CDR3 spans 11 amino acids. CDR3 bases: TGCAGTGCCCCCAAGGGAGGCGAGCAGTACTTC. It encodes CSAPKGGEQYF.

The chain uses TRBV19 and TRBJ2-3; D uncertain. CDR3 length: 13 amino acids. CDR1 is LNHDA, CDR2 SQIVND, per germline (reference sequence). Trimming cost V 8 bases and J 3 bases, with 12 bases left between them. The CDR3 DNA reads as TGTGCCAGTGGCTGGGTCTCAACAGATACGCAGTATTTT. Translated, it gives CASGWVSTDTQYF.

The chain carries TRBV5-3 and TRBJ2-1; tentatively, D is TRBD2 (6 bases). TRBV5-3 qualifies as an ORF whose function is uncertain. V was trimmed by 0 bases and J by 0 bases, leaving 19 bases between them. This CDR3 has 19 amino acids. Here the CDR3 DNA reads TGTGCCAGAAGCTTGGGCATATTAGCGGCAAAACCCTCCTACAATGAGCAGTTCTTC. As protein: CARSLGILAAKPSYNEQFF.

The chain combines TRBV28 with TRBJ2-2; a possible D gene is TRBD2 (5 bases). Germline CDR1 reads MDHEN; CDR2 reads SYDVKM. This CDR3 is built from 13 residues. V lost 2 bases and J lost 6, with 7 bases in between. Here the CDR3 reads CASSLNGAGELFF. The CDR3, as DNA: TGTGCCAGCAGTTTAAACGGGGCCGGGGAGCTGTTTTTT.

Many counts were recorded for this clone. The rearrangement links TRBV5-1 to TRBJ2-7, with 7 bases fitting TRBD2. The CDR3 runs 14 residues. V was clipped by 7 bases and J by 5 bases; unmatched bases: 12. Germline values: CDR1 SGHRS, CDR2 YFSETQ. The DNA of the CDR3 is TGCGCCAGCGGGGCCGGTTGGGCGGGGGACGAGCAGTACTTC. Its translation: CASGAGWAGDEQYF. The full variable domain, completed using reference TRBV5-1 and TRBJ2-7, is KAGVTQTPRYLIKTRGQQVTLSCSPISGHRSVSWYQQTPGQGLQFLFEYFSETQRNKGNFPGRFSGRQFSNSRSEMNVSTLELGDSALYLCASGAGWAGDEQYFGPGTRLTVT.

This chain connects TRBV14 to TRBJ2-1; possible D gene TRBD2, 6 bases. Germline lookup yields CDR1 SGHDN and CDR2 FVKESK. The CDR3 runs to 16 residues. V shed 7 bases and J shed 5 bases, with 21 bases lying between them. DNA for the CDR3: TGTGCCAGCACCCCAGGGAGGTTGATTAGTAACAATGAGCAGTTCTTC. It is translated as CASTPGRLISNNEQFF.

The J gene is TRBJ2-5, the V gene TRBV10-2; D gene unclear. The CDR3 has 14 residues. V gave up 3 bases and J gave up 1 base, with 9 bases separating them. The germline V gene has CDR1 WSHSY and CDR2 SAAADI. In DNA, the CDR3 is TGCGCCAGCAGTGAATACCGGACCCAAGAGACCCAGTACTTC. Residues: CASSEYRTQETQYF.

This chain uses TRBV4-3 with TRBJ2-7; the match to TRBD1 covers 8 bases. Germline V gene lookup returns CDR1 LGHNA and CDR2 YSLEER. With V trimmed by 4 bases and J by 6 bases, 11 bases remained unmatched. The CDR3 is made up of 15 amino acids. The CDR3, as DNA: TGCGCCAGCAGCCCCGGGACAGGCTATCCAGGCGAGCAGTACTTC. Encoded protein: CASSPGTGYPGEQYF.